Below, 13 T cell receptor beta chains from the same sample are listed, as sequenced in a study of blood T cell repertoires in COVID-19. Data came from immunoSEQ multiplex PCR; TCRdb stores just in-frame clones and leaves some out. Seen here are roughly 240,000 clones, approximately 80% observed once, and the top ten hold roughly 4.7%. The material sequenced was peripheral blood. The receptors shown here come from a woman in her seventies with acute or convalescent COVID-19.

The chain couples TRBV6-1 to TRBJ1-5; D possibly corresponds to TRBD1 (6 bases). The V and J ends lost 2 bases and 7 bases respectively, with 9 bases between them. Germline V gene data show CDR1 as MNHNS and CDR2 as SASEGT. The CDR3 is 13 residues long. The DNA of the CDR3 is TGTGCCAGCAGTGAAACAGGGCGACAGCCCCAGCATTTT. Translated: CASSETGRQPQHF.

J is TRBJ2-1 and V is TRBV18; 7 bases line up with TRBD2. V lost 1 base, J lost 3 bases, and 3 bases stayed unmatched. This CDR3 is 15 amino acids long. Germline V gene lookup returns CDR1 KGHSH and CDR2 LQKENI. This CDR3 reads CASSPRGGGYNEQFF. Here the CDR3 DNA reads TGTGCCAGCTCACCACGGGGCGGGGGCTACAATGAGCAGTTCTTC.

J is TRBJ2-3 and V is TRBV7-2, with 7 bases that match TRBD2. Per the germline V gene, CDR1 is SGHTA and CDR2 is FQGNSA. J lost 1 base, V lost 1 base, and 5 bases had no gene match. CDR3 length: 16 residues. CDR3 residues: CASSLVPSGRTDTQYF. The CDR3 coding sequence is TGTGCCAGCAGCTTAGTGCCTAGCGGACGCACAGATACGCAGTATTTT.

The V and J genes are TRBV20-1 and TRBJ2-1, with TRBD2 identical over 8 bases. The V gene's germline CDR1 is DFQATT and CDR2 SNEGSKA (reference sequence). The length of the CDR3 is 15 residues. J lost 0 bases, V lost 3 bases, and 4 bases had no gene match. CDR3 in amino acids: CSASTGGLSYNEQFF. The CDR3 region has the DNA TGCAGTGCTAGTACGGGGGGGCTCTCCTACAATGAGCAGTTCTTC.

This clone was observed a single time. The gene calls are TRBV15 and TRBJ2-7; D uncertain. There are 15 residues in the CDR3. In germline, CDR1 is LNHNV, CDR2 YYDKDF (reference sequence). The V and J ends lost 0 bases and 4 bases respectively, with 13 bases between them. CDR3 bases: TGTGCCACCAGCAGAGAAGGCGCCCCGGAGTACGAGCAGTACTTC. Translated: CATSREGAPEYEQYF.

This clone turned up a few times. The chain has TRBV2 and TRBJ1-5; possibly TRBD1 for D (6 bases). V was trimmed by 6 bases and J by 4 bases, leaving 13 bases between them. Germline values: CDR1 SNHLY, CDR2 FYNNEI. There are 14 residues in the CDR3. The chain's CDR3 is CASSLTRGNQPQHF. For the CDR3, the DNA is TGTGCCAGCAGCCTCACTAGGGGGAATCAGCCCCAGCATTTT.

The chain is built from TRBV7-8 and TRBJ2-7, with 7 positions matching TRBD1. V was pared by 1 base and J by 9 bases, with 9 bases of the junction left unmatched. Germline V gives CDR1 SGHVS, CDR2 FQNEAQ. This CDR3 spans 14 amino acids. The CDR3 sequence: CASSLVGTERRQYF. CDR3 bases: TGTGCCAGCAGCTTAGTTGGGACAGAACGTAGGCAGTACTTC.

The chain joins TRBV2 to TRBJ2-3; the D gene is possibly TRBD2 (5 bases). Germline V gene lookup returns CDR1 SNHLY and CDR2 FYNNEI. CDR3 length equals 15 residues. The V and J ends lost 4 bases and 4 bases respectively, with 15 bases between them. CDR3 residues: CASSALAGLSDTQYF. As DNA, the CDR3 is TGTGCCAGCAGTGCGCTAGCAGGTCTGTCAGATACGCAGTATTTT.

The chain employs TRBV5-6 and TRBJ1-5, with no clear D. Germline CDR1 is SGHDT and CDR2 is YYEEEE. This CDR3 comprises 13 residues. The ends were cut back, 2 bases at V and 6 bases at J, with 9 bases in the middle. The CDR3 sequence: CASSFGQIQPQHF. The CDR3 DNA sequence: TGTGCCAGCAGCTTCGGTCAAATTCAGCCCCAGCATTTT.

The J gene is TRBJ2-2, the V gene TRBV9; 9 bases agree with TRBD1. Per germline, CDR1 SGDLS and CDR2 YYNGEE. The CDR3 is 16 residues long. Trimming cost V 2 bases and J 2 bases; bases outside gene matches: 4. The CDR3 loop reads CASSVRTGVNTGELFF. The CDR3 region has the DNA TGTGCCAGCAGCGTCCGGACAGGGGTCAACACCGGGGAGCTGTTTTTT.

This clone has only one observation. The chain employs TRBV24-1 and TRBJ2-5, with 14 nucleotides matching TRBD2. Unmatched junction bases numbered 11, after V lost 3 bases and J lost 6 bases. The V gene's germline CDR1 is KGHDR and CDR2 SFDVKD. The CDR3 is made up of 18 amino acids. In DNA, the CDR3 is TGTGCCACCAGTGATGCGACTAGCGGGGGGGCCCAGTTACAGACCCAGTACTTC. Amino acids: CATSDATSGGAQLQTQYF.

V gene TRBV10-1 combines with J gene TRBJ2-1, with TRBD2 matching 8 bases. Per germline, CDR1 WNHNN and CDR2 SYGVQD (reference sequence). The CDR3 extends over 16 amino acids. Unmatched junction bases numbered 15, after V lost 3 bases and J lost 11 bases. The CDR3 DNA is TGCGCCAGCAGTGATCCTGGACTAGCTAATCCTCGTAAGCAGTTCTTC. Protein product: CASSDPGLANPRKQFF.

The chain couples TRBV5-8 to TRBJ2-1; D remains ambiguous. The CDR3 loop spans 13 amino acids. V lost 6 bases and J lost 4, with 11 bases in between. Germline V CDR1 and CDR2: SGHTS, YDEGEE. The CDR3 reads CASTLRVYNEQFF. The CDR3 DNA reads as TGTGCCAGCACCCTTCGTGTATACAATGAGCAGTTCTTC.